This entry features one TCR beta chain sequence. These data come from a study of blood T cell repertoires in COVID-19. Study at large: Some COVID-19 samples were acute and others convalescent; all came from the United States, Italy and Spain.

Some clones are missing from TCRdb's copy, which holds only in-frame ones; the method was immunoSEQ multiplex PCR. The sample holds over 130,000 clones, around 80% seen once. The source is a man aged 50 or older with acute or convalescent COVID-19. The material sequenced was peripheral blood.

The CDR3 DNA reads TGTGCCAGCAGTCGTAATAGCGGGGGGAGGGAGACCCAGTACTTC. This translates into CASSRNSGGRETQYF. The rearrangement joins TRBV11-2 to TRBJ2-5, with TRBD2 matching over 10 bases. The CDR3 runs 15 residues. Germline V gene data show CDR1 as SGHAT and CDR2 as FQNNGV. The junction had 9 bases not matched to a gene; V was cut back by 6 bases and J by 5 bases.